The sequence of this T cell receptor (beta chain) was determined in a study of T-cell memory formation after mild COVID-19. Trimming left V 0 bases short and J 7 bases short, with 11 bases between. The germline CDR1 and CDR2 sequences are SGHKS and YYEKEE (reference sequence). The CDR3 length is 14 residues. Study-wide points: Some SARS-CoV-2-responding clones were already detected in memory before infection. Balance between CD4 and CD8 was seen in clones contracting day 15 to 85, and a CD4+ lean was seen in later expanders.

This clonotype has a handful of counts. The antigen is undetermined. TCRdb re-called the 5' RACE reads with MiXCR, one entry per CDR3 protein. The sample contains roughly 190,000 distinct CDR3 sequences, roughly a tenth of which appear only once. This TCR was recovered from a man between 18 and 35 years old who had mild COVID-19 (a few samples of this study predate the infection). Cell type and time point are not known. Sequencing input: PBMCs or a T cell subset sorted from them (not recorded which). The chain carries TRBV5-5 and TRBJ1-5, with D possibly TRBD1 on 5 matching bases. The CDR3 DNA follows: TGTGCCAGCAGCTTGGAGCAGGGTGACCAGCCCCAGCATTTT. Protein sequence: CASSLEQGDQPQHF.